Given below is one T cell receptor beta chain in context. The antigen remains unidentified. This CDR3 is built from 17 residues. Germline CDR1 and CDR2: SNHLY and FYNNEI. The V gene end was trimmed by 2 bases and the J gene end by 7 bases; junction bases not matched to a gene: 9. The table came from immunoSEQ multiplex PCR; TCRdb's copy has only in-frame clones and leaves some out. The data show over 30,000 clones, around 90% seen once. This record belongs to a study of T cells in localized non-small cell lung cancer. Findings and limits, study-wide: The highest T cell clonality was in uninvolved adjacent lung, above tumor. Adjacent lung had a median approximately 50 of the 100 largest tumor clones.

This clonotype originated in a woman aged 40 to 75 with stage I lung adenocarcinoma. This sample comprised peripheral blood, obtained before any cancer treatment. This chain joins TRBV2 and TRBJ1-5; 12 bases line up with TRBD1. The CDR3 protein is CASSEFAGQGAQQPQHF. The CDR3 DNA follows: TGTGCCAGCAGTGAATTTGCGGGACAGGGGGCTCAACAGCCCCAGCATTTT.